This T cell receptor (beta chain) emerged from a study of blood T cell repertoires in COVID-19. For the study at large: Acute-phase and convalescent COVID-19 samples originated in the United States, Italy and Spain. The cDNA or gDNA used as material had been derived from T cells, B-cell-depleted T cells, or PBMCs.

Patients at the Seattle site were enrolled during active infection and followed longitudinally. Authors' methods: Estimated nucleated cell counts came from reference gene primer amplification. Measured with immunoSEQ multiplex PCR; TCRdb has only the in-frame clones, and not every one. From that table come the V and J calls and clone size; the DNA was used to work out D and trimming. The table lists almost 400,000 clones, approximately 89% of them singletons. V lost 4 bases to trimming and J lost 9 bases, with 10 bases between them. Germline assignment: CDR1 ENHRY and CDR2 SYGVKD. The CDR3 runs 12 residues.

This clonotype originated in a woman aged 55-69 years with COVID-19, enrolled during active disease. The sequenced material came from peripheral blood. V usage is TRBV10-3 and J usage is TRBJ2-1; D may be TRBD2 (5 bases). CDR3 amino acids: CAISVGIGEQFF. CDR3 bases: TGTGCCATCAGTGTCGGGATTGGTGAGCAGTTCTTC.